These T cell receptor beta chains were read from a single sample in a study of CD8 T cells in ankylosing spondylitis. A single record per CDR3 protein comes from TCRdb applying MiXCR to the 5' RACE reads. Here the sample spans some 330,000 distinct CDR3 sequences, roughly 8% being singletons. The sequenced material came from blood, either unsorted or a sorted T cell fraction (not recorded which). These receptors originate from a male donor with ankylosing spondylitis. Both conserved end residues are part of each CDR3. D genes are given only for firm matches. Size tells how often a clone was seen (once, few, many) or the class of an expanded clone, and some rows leave it out.

clone size: many
J gene: TRBJ1-6
D gene: TRBD1
V gene: TRBV27
CDR3 protein: CASSDDRDYNSPLHF
CDR3 DNA: TGTGCCAGCAGTGATGACAGGGACTATAATTCACCCCTCCACTTT

clone size: many
J gene: TRBJ2-6
D gene: .
V gene: TRBV11-2
CDR3 protein: CASSLDRPGSSGANVLTF
CDR3 DNA: TGTGCCAGCAGCCTCGACAGGCCGGGGAGCTCTGGGGCCAACGTCCTGACTTTC

clone size: .
J gene: TRBJ2-1
D gene: TRBD1
V gene: TRBV18
CDR3 protein: CASSLLQGPNNEQFF
CDR3 DNA: TGTGCCAGCTCACTTCTACAGGGGCCGAACAATGAGCAGTTCTTC

clone size: few
J gene: TRBJ2-6
D gene: .
V gene: TRBV20-1
CDR3 protein: CSAREQAGANVLTF
CDR3 DNA: TGCAGTGCTAGAGAGCAGGCTGGGGCCAACGTCCTGACTTTC

clone size: many
J gene: TRBJ1-1
D gene: .
V gene: TRBV6-2/TRBV6-3
CDR3 protein: CASRLGTVNTEAFF
CDR3 DNA: TGTGCCAGCAGACTGGGGACGGTGAACACTGAAGCTTTCTTT

clone size: few
J gene: TRBJ2-5
D gene: TRBD2
V gene: TRBV5-1
CDR3 protein: CASRRSSGSVETQYF
CDR3 DNA: TGCGCCAGCAGAAGGAGTAGCGGGAGTGTCGAGACCCAGTACTTC

clone size: many
J gene: TRBJ2-1
D gene: TRBD2
V gene: TRBV12-5
CDR3 protein: CASGLYNVGREGQFF
CDR3 DNA: TGTGCTAGTGGTTTGTACAATGTAGGGCGGGAGGGGCAGTTCTTC

clone size: .
J gene: TRBJ2-1
D gene: .
V gene: TRBV18
CDR3 protein: CASSPPLAVYNEQFF
CDR3 DNA: TGTGCCAGCTCACCACCTCTAGCAGTCTACAATGAGCAGTTCTTC

clone size: .
J gene: TRBJ2-5
D gene: TRBD1
V gene: TRBV20-1
CDR3 protein: CSASGTGGETQYF
CDR3 DNA: TGCAGTGCCTCCGGGACAGGCGGGGAGACCCAGTACTTC

clone size: few
J gene: TRBJ2-7
D gene: .
V gene: TRBV7-2
CDR3 protein: CAGSSPEGGYEQYF
CDR3 DNA: TGTGCCGGCAGCTCTCCGGAGGGGGGCTACGAGCAGTACTTC

clone size: few
J gene: TRBJ1-2
D gene: .
V gene: TRBV29-1
CDR3 protein: CSVEGLGLSGGYTF
CDR3 DNA: TGCAGCGTTGAAGGTTTGGGGTTAAGCGGCGGCTACACCTTC

clone size: few
J gene: TRBJ2-1
D gene: .
V gene: TRBV12-3/TRBV12-4
CDR3 protein: CASSFAVNEQFF
CDR3 DNA: TGTGCCAGCAGTTTTGCAGTAAATGAGCAGTTCTTC

clone size: few
J gene: TRBJ2-1
D gene: TRBD1
V gene: TRBV7-2
CDR3 protein: CASSFETGGLNEQFF
CDR3 DNA: TGTGCCAGCAGCTTCGAGACAGGGGGCCTCAATGAGCAGTTCTTC

clone size: many
J gene: TRBJ2-3
D gene: .
V gene: TRBV7-9
CDR3 protein: CASSISRGVTTDTQYF
CDR3 DNA: TGTGCCAGCAGCATTAGTCGCGGAGTCACCACAGATACGCAGTATTTT

clone size: .
J gene: TRBJ2-7
D gene: .
V gene: TRBV9
CDR3 protein: CASSLRGGGSYEQYF
CDR3 DNA: TGTGCCAGCAGCCTCAGGGGGGGAGGCTCCTACGAGCAGTACTTC

clone size: few
J gene: TRBJ1-1
D gene: TRBD1
V gene: TRBV11-3
CDR3 protein: CASSLSQGAFSEAFF
CDR3 DNA: TGTGCCAGCAGCTTAAGTCAGGGGGCTTTTTCTGAAGCTTTCTTT

clone size: .
J gene: TRBJ1-6
D gene: .
V gene: TRBV12-3/TRBV12-4
CDR3 protein: CASSGRGYNSPLHF
CDR3 DNA: TGTGCCAGCAGCGGCAGGGGCTATAATTCACCCCTCCACTTT

clone size: .
J gene: TRBJ2-1
D gene: .
V gene: TRBV29-1
CDR3 protein: CSASGHRLKYWQFF
CDR3 DNA: TGCAGCGCGAGTGGGCACAGATTAAAGTACTGGCAGTTCTTC

clone size: few
J gene: TRBJ1-1
D gene: TRBD1
V gene: TRBV4-1
CDR3 protein: CASSQTIDRVAEAFF
CDR3 DNA: TGCGCCAGCAGCCAAACGATCGACAGGGTGGCTGAAGCTTTCTTT

clone size: few
J gene: TRBJ2-7
D gene: TRBD2
V gene: TRBV4-1
CDR3 protein: CASSQDLTHVLAGPSYEQYF
CDR3 DNA: TGCGCCAGCAGCCAAGATCTCACCCACGTACTAGCGGGGCCTTCCTACGAGCAGTACTTC

clone size: .
J gene: TRBJ1-5
D gene: .
V gene: TRBV27
CDR3 protein: CASSYEAGDGQPQHF
CDR3 DNA: TGTGCCAGCAGTTATGAGGCAGGGGACGGTCAGCCCCAGCATTTT

clone size: .
J gene: TRBJ2-1
D gene: TRBD2
V gene: TRBV20-1
CDR3 protein: CSARGAGGVNEQFF
CDR3 DNA: TGCAGTGCTAGAGGGGCGGGAGGGGTAAATGAGCAGTTCTTC

clone size: few
J gene: TRBJ1-2
D gene: .
V gene: TRBV11-2
CDR3 protein: CASSLWDVEDGYTF
CDR3 DNA: TGTGCCAGCAGCTTGTGGGATGTCGAGGATGGCTACACCTTC

clone size: many
J gene: TRBJ2-1
D gene: TRBD2
V gene: TRBV4-2
CDR3 protein: CASSQETGGAYNEQFF
CDR3 DNA: TGTGCCAGCAGCCAAGAAACGGGAGGGGCCTACAATGAGCAGTTCTTC

clone size: .
J gene: TRBJ1-2
D gene: .
V gene: TRBV14
CDR3 protein: CASSPYGYTF
CDR3 DNA: TGTGCCAGCAGCCCCTATGGCTACACCTTC

clone size: few
J gene: TRBJ2-3
D gene: .
V gene: TRBV7-6
CDR3 protein: CASSWAHGDTQYF
CDR3 DNA: TGTGCCAGCAGCTGGGCCCACGGGGATACGCAGTATTTT

clone size: many
J gene: TRBJ2-1
D gene: .
V gene: TRBV24-1
CDR3 protein: CATSDTGTQSYNEQFF
CDR3 DNA: TGTGCCACCAGTGATACCGGGACTCAGTCCTACAATGAGCAGTTCTTC

clone size: few
J gene: TRBJ2-7
D gene: .
V gene: TRBV20-1
CDR3 protein: CSARGPTPYEQYF
CDR3 DNA: TGCAGTGCTAGAGGTCCGACACCCTACGAGCAGTACTTC

clone size: few
J gene: TRBJ2-3
D gene: .
V gene: TRBV7-2
CDR3 protein: CASRWKGGSDTQYF
CDR3 DNA: TGTGCCAGCAGATGGAAGGGGGGCTCGGATACGCAGTATTTT

clone size: many
J gene: TRBJ2-1
D gene: .
V gene: TRBV6-1
CDR3 protein: CASSVRGPRNEQFF
CDR3 DNA: TGTGCCAGCAGTGTGCGGGGGCCACGTAATGAGCAGTTCTTC

clone size: many
J gene: TRBJ2-7
D gene: TRBD2
V gene: TRBV20-1
CDR3 protein: CSATSGRAGSLEQYF
CDR3 DNA: TGCAGTGCTACTAGCGGGAGGGCCGGATCCCTCGAGCAGTACTTC

clone size: few
J gene: TRBJ2-3
D gene: .
V gene: TRBV12-3/TRBV12-4
CDR3 protein: CASNSLGPTDTQYF
CDR3 DNA: TGTGCCAGCAATTCTTTGGGTCCCACAGATACGCAGTATTTT

clone size: .
J gene: TRBJ2-5
D gene: .
V gene: TRBV18
CDR3 protein: CATKPGAGHQETQYF
CDR3 DNA: TGTGCCACCAAACCCGGGGCAGGCCACCAAGAGACCCAGTACTTC

clone size: many
J gene: TRBJ2-6
D gene: .
V gene: TRBV10-3
CDR3 protein: CAIRGDPGSGANVLTF
CDR3 DNA: TGTGCCATCAGAGGGGATCCGGGGAGTGGGGCCAACGTCCTGACTTTC

clone size: .
J gene: TRBJ2-1
D gene: .
V gene: TRBV30
CDR3 protein: CAWDGLHSYNEQFF
CDR3 DNA: TGTGCCTGGGATGGTCTACACTCCTACAATGAGCAGTTCTTC

clone size: few
J gene: TRBJ2-2
D gene: TRBD1
V gene: TRBV5-1
CDR3 protein: CASSRRTGLDDGELFF
CDR3 DNA: TGCGCCAGCAGTCGTAGGACAGGCTTGGATGACGGGGAGCTGTTTTTT

clone size: few
J gene: TRBJ2-7
D gene: .
V gene: TRBV29-1
CDR3 protein: CSVEERTGPYEQYF
CDR3 DNA: TGCAGCGTTGAAGAGAGAACAGGACCCTACGAGCAGTACTTC

clone size: .
J gene: TRBJ2-7
D gene: TRBD1
V gene: TRBV5-1
CDR3 protein: CASSLVAGTGAGEQYF
CDR3 DNA: TGCGCCAGCAGCTTGGTAGCCGGGACAGGGGCCGGAGAGCAGTACTTC

clone size: .
J gene: TRBJ2-3
D gene: TRBD2
V gene: TRBV20-1
CDR3 protein: CSANSPTSGNPDTQYF
CDR3 DNA: TGCAGTGCTAATTCACCGACTAGCGGGAACCCAGATACGCAGTATTTT

clone size: few
J gene: TRBJ2-7
D gene: .
V gene: TRBV29-1
CDR3 protein: CSVRGRGYEQYF
CDR3 DNA: TGCAGCGTTCGGGGCAGGGGCTACGAGCAGTACTTC

clone size: .
J gene: TRBJ2-7
D gene: .
V gene: TRBV25-1
CDR3 protein: CASSLPPIPSSYEQYF
CDR3 DNA: TGTGCCAGCAGTCTTCCTCCAATCCCTTCTTCCTACGAGCAGTACTTC

clone size: .
J gene: TRBJ1-1
D gene: TRBD1
V gene: TRBV7-9
CDR3 protein: CASRLPGGGLTEAFF
CDR3 DNA: TGTGCCAGCAGACTCCCAGGGGGGGGGCTGACTGAAGCTTTCTTT

clone size: many
J gene: TRBJ1-2
D gene: .
V gene: TRBV29-1
CDR3 protein: CSVEDSTSATF
CDR3 DNA: TGCAGCGTTGAAGATTCAACATCAGCTACCTTC

clone size: few
J gene: TRBJ2-1
D gene: TRBD2
V gene: TRBV11-1
CDR3 protein: CASSLSIGSGGPYNEQFF
CDR3 DNA: TGTGCCAGCAGCTTAAGTATCGGTTCGGGAGGCCCCTACAATGAGCAGTTCTTC

clone size: .
J gene: TRBJ2-7
D gene: .
V gene: TRBV28
CDR3 protein: CASSGQRYEQYF
CDR3 DNA: TGTGCCAGCAGTGGACAGAGATACGAGCAGTACTTC

clone size: few
J gene: TRBJ2-5
D gene: TRBD1
V gene: TRBV29-1
CDR3 protein: CSTGGIGQETQYF
CDR3 DNA: TGCAGCACAGGGGGTATTGGCCAAGAGACCCAGTACTTC

clone size: many
J gene: TRBJ1-4
D gene: .
V gene: TRBV5-1
CDR3 protein: CASSLPEDNNEKLFF
CDR3 DNA: TGCGCCAGCAGCTTACCAGAGGACAACAATGAAAAACTGTTTTTT

clone size: many
J gene: TRBJ2-1
D gene: .
V gene: TRBV29-1
CDR3 protein: CSVLGSSYNEQFF
CDR3 DNA: TGCAGCGTTCTGGGGAGCTCCTACAATGAGCAGTTCTTC

clone size: many
J gene: TRBJ2-1
D gene: TRBD1
V gene: TRBV14
CDR3 protein: CASSLNWTGLRSPYNEQFF
CDR3 DNA: TGTGCCAGCAGCCTAAACTGGACAGGCTTAAGGTCCCCCTACAATGAGCAGTTCTTC

clone size: many
J gene: TRBJ1-5
D gene: .
V gene: TRBV15
CDR3 protein: CATSRDYLLYNQPQHF
CDR3 DNA: TGTGCCACCAGCAGAGATTACCTACTTTACAATCAGCCCCAGCATTTT

clone size: few
J gene: TRBJ2-3
D gene: TRBD2
V gene: TRBV4-1
CDR3 protein: CASSGRASGLTDTQYF
CDR3 DNA: TGCGCCAGCAGCGGCCGGGCTAGCGGACTCACAGATACGCAGTATTTT

clone size: .
J gene: TRBJ2-7
D gene: TRBD1
V gene: TRBV18
CDR3 protein: CASSPSGQSYEQYF
CDR3 DNA: TGTGCCAGCTCACCGTCGGGACAGAGCTACGAGCAGTACTTC

clone size: many
J gene: TRBJ2-7
D gene: .
V gene: TRBV28
CDR3 protein: CASSPLHRLYEQYF
CDR3 DNA: TGTGCCAGCAGTCCCCTTCATCGACTCTACGAGCAGTACTTC

clone size: .
J gene: TRBJ2-1
D gene: .
V gene: TRBV5-1
CDR3 protein: CASSRRTNRGHNEQFF
CDR3 DNA: TGCGCCAGCAGCCGCAGGACCAACCGAGGACACAATGAGCAGTTCTTC

clone size: many
J gene: TRBJ2-3
D gene: TRBD1
V gene: TRBV5-1
CDR3 protein: CASSLEGQHTQYF
CDR3 DNA: TGCGCCAGCAGCTTGGAGGGACAGCATACGCAGTATTTT

clone size: many
J gene: TRBJ2-1
D gene: .
V gene: TRBV4-2
CDR3 protein: CASSQATNSNEQFF
CDR3 DNA: TGTGCCAGCAGCCAAGCGACGAACAGCAATGAGCAGTTCTTC

clone size: many
J gene: TRBJ2-1
D gene: .
V gene: TRBV5-6
CDR3 protein: CASSLGNPNEQFF
CDR3 DNA: TGTGCCAGCAGCTTGGGTAATCCCAATGAGCAGTTCTTC

clone size: few
J gene: TRBJ2-7
D gene: .
V gene: TRBV4-1
CDR3 protein: CASSQDGTGLSYEQYF
CDR3 DNA: TGCGCCAGCAGCCAAGATGGAACAGGGCTCTCCTACGAGCAGTACTTC

clone size: .
J gene: TRBJ2-3
D gene: .
V gene: TRBV5-1
CDR3 protein: CASSLLGAGSHDTQYF
CDR3 DNA: TGCGCCAGCAGCCTGCTGGGTGCGGGATCCCACGATACGCAGTATTTT

clone size: many
J gene: TRBJ2-3
D gene: .
V gene: TRBV12-3/TRBV12-4
CDR3 protein: CASLPLGDTQYF
CDR3 DNA: TGTGCCAGCCTCCCGTTGGGGGATACGCAGTATTTT